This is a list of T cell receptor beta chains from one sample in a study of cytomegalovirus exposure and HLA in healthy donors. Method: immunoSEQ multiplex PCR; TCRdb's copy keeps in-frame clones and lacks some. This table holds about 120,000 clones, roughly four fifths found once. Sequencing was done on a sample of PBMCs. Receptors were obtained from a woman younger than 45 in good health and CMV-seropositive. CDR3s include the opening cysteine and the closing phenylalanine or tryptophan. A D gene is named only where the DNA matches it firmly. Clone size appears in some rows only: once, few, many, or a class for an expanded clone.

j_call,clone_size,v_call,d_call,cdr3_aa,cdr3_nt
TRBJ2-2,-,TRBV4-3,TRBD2,CASSQDLAGGANTGELFF,TGCGCCAGCAGCCAAGACCTGGCGGGGGGCGCGAACACCGGGGAGCTGTTTTTT
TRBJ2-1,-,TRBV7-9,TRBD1,CASSLGLTDRDNEQFF,TGTGCCAGCAGCTTAGGGTTGACGGACAGGGACAATGAGCAGTTCTTC
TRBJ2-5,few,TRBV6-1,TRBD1,CASSEGGQGTREQYF,TGTGCCAGCAGTGAAGGGGGACAGGGTACGCGGGAGCAGTACTTC
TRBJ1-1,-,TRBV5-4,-,CASSFHSNPKQAFF,TGTGCCAGCAGCTTCCACTCGAATCCAAAACAAGCTTTCTTT
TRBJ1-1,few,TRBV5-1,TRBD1,CASSWWTGNLNTEAFF,TGCGCCAGCAGCTGGTGGACAGGGAACTTGAACACTGAAGCTTTCTTT
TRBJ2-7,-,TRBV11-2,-,CASSLGTGHYEQYF,TGTGCCAGCAGCTTAGGTACAGGACACTACGAGCAGTACTTC
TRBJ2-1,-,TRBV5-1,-,CASSFLGVGGEQFF,TGCGCCAGCAGCTTCTTAGGGGTTGGGGGCGAGCAGTTCTTC
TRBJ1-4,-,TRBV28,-,CASSFTYNEKLFF,TGTGCCAGCAGTTTTACCTATAATGAAAAACTGTTTTTT
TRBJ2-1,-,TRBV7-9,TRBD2,CASSFLPQRGPGNEQFF,TGTGCCAGCAGCTTTCTACCTCAGCGGGGGCCCGGTAATGAGCAGTTCTTC
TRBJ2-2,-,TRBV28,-,CASTVRLPRSTGELFF,TGTGCCAGCACCGTGAGACTACCTCGGAGCACCGGGGAGCTGTTTTTT
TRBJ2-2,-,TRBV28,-,CASSLGQGTGELFF,TGTGCCAGCAGTTTAGGACAAGGCACCGGGGAGCTGTTTTTT
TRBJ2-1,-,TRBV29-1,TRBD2,CSVEGTGGVYNEQFF,TGCAGCGTTGAGGGTACCGGGGGGGTTTACAATGAGCAGTTCTTC
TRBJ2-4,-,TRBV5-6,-,CASSFGVAKNIQYF,TGTGCCAGCAGCTTCGGGGTGGCCAAAAACATTCAGTACTTC
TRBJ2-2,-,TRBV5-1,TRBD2,CASSFPSGGTGELFF,TGCGCCAGCAGCTTCCCTAGCGGGGGGACCGGGGAGCTGTTTTTT
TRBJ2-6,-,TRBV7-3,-,CASSLTPGSPGANVLTF,TGTGCCAGCAGCTTAACCCCCGGGTCCCCTGGGGCCAACGTCCTGACTTTC
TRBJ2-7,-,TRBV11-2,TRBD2,CASSLGLAEDYEQYF,TGTGCCAGCAGCTTAGGCCTAGCGGAAGACTACGAGCAGTACTTC
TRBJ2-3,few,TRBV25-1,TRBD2,CASRPGLAADTQYF,TGTGCCAGCAGGCCGGGACTAGCGGCAGATACGCAGTATTTT
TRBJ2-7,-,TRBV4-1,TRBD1,CASSRVTGDEQYF,TGCGCCAGCAGCCGGGTAACAGGGGACGAGCAGTACTTC
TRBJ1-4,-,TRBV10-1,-,CASSNWFQGGEKLFF,TGCGCCAGCAGTAATTGGTTTCAAGGAGGGGAAAAACTGTTTTTT
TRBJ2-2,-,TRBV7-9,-,CASSARDTGELFF,TGTGCCAGCAGCGCCAGGGATACCGGGGAGCTGTTTTTT
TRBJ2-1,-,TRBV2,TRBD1,CASTRDSLNEQFF,TGTGCCAGCACTCGGGACAGCCTCAATGAGCAGTTCTTC
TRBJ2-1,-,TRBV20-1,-,CSPGHNNEQFF,TGCAGTCCGGGACACAACAATGAGCAGTTCTTC
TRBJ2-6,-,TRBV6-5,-,CASSRSGTGANVLTF,TGTGCCAGCAGTCGGTCGGGGACTGGGGCCAACGTCCTGACTTTC
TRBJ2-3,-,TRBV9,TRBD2,CASSPGTSGGRDTQYF,TGTGCCAGCAGCCCCGGGACTAGCGGGGGGAGGGATACGCAGTATTTT
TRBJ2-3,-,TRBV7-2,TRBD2,CASSSLPLASTDTQYF,TGTGCCAGCAGCTCACTCCCACTAGCGTCCACAGATACGCAGTATTTT
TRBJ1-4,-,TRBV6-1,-,CASRSGGGGEKLFF,TGTGCCAGCAGATCCGGGGGGGGAGGTGAAAAACTGTTTTTT
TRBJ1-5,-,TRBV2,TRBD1,CASSDGQVSNQPQHF,TGTGCCAGCAGTGACGGACAGGTTAGCAATCAGCCCCAGCATTTT
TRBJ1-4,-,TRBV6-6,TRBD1,CASSYETGVGEKLFF,TGTGCCAGCAGTTATGAAACAGGGGTTGGCGAAAAACTGTTTTTT
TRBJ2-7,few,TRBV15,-,CATSRDEERAYISYEQYF,TGTGCCACCAGCAGAGATGAGGAGAGGGCCTATATCTCCTACGAGCAGTACTTC
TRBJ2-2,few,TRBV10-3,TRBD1,CAIKEGRGLDGELFF,TGTGCCATCAAGGAAGGCAGGGGGCTCGACGGGGAGCTGTTTTTT
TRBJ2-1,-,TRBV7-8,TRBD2,CASSFTSGAYNEQFF,TGTGCCAGCAGCTTTACTAGCGGGGCCTACAATGAGCAGTTCTTC
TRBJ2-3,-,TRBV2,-,CASTKRGSNTDTQYF,TGTGCCAGCACCAAACGGGGGAGCAACACAGATACGCAGTATTTT
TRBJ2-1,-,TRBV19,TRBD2,CASSRASGGRGNEQFF,TGTGCCAGTAGTCGGGCTAGCGGGGGGCGGGGGAATGAGCAGTTCTTC
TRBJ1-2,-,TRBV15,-,CATSREVRSLYGYTF,TGTGCCACCAGCAGAGAAGTAAGGAGTCTCTATGGCTACACCTTC
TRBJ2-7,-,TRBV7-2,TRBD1,CASSPQGASYEQYF,TGTGCCAGCAGCCCACAGGGGGCGTCCTACGAGCAGTACTTC
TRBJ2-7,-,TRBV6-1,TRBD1,CASTTRTGNYEQYF,TGTGCCAGCACGACGCGGACAGGAAACTACGAGCAGTACTTC
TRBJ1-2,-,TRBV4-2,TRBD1,CASSQTGQEVYGYTF,TGTGCCAGCAGCCAGACCGGACAGGAGGTCTATGGCTACACCTTC
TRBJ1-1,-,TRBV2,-,CASSGLYEGNTEAFF,TGTGCCAGCAGCGGACTTTACGAGGGGAACACTGAAGCTTTCTTT
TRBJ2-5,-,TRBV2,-,CASSEGRPETQYF,TGTGCCAGCAGTGAGGGCAGGCCGGAGACCCAGTACTTC
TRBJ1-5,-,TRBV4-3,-,CASSQDSGIDQPQHF,TGCGCCAGCAGCCAAGATTCAGGGATCGATCAGCCCCAGCATTTT
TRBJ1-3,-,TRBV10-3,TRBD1,CAISGQGFGGNTIYF,TGTGCCATCTCTGGACAGGGGTTCGGTGGAAACACCATATATTTT
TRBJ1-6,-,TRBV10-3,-,CAISARDYSPLHF,TGTGCCATCAGTGCCCGGGACTATTCACCCCTCCACTTT
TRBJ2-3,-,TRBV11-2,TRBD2,CASSLGLGLASSTDTQYF,TGTGCCAGCAGCTTAGGCCTGGGACTAGCGAGCAGCACAGATACGCAGTATTTT
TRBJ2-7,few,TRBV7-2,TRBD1,CASRKTPGQSSYEQYF,TGTGCCAGCAGAAAGACGCCGGGACAGAGCTCCTACGAGCAGTACTTC
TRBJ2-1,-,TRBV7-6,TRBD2,CASSPNPSGLRVEQFF,TGTGCCAGCAGCCCGAATCCTAGCGGGCTAAGGGTTGAGCAGTTCTTC
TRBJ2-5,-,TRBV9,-,CASSDWGHTGETQYF,TGTGCCAGCAGCGACTGGGGCCACACGGGAGAGACCCAGTACTTC
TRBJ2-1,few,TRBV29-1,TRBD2,CSASRAGGPGFHEQFF,TGCAGCGCCAGCCGAGCGGGGGGGCCCGGTTTTCATGAGCAGTTCTTC
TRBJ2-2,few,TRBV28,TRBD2,CASTLAGGPGTGELFF,TGTGCCAGCACCCTAGCGGGGGGGCCGGGCACCGGGGAGCTGTTTTTT
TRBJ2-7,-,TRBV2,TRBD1,CATLTDRNIPTWAYEQYF,TGTGCCACTCTAACGGACAGGAACATACCTACCTGGGCCTACGAGCAGTACTTC
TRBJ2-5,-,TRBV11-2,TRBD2,CASSSLSGAVPGTQYF,TGTGCCAGCAGCTCACTTAGCGGGGCGGTACCGGGGACCCAGTACTTC
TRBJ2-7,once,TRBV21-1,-,CASSAGQGEQYF,TGTGCCAGCAGCGCAGGACAGGGAGAGCAGTACTTC
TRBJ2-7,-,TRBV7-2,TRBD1,CASSLPPGQGSYEQYF,TGTGCCAGCAGCCTTCCCCCGGGACAGGGATCCTACGAGCAGTACTTC
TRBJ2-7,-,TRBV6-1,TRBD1,CASRDPGTVRGEQYF,TGTGCCAGCAGGGATCCCGGGACAGTACGTGGTGAGCAGTACTTC
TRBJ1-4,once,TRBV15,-,CATSLTGMGEKLFF,TGTGCCACCAGCTTAACAGGGATGGGTGAAAAACTGTTTTTT